The TCR beta chain described here comes from a study of blood T cell repertoires in COVID-19. Study overall: Acute and convalescent COVID-19 specimens originated in the United States, Italy and Spain. The cDNA or gDNA used as material had been derived from T cells, B-cell-depleted T cells, or PBMCs.

Per the authors' pipeline: Using reference gene primer amplification, nucleated cell counts were estimated. Generated by immunoSEQ multiplex PCR, the TCRdb table keeps only in-frame clones and is missing some. Clone size and V and J calls were adopted from that table, with D and trimming inferred from the DNA. The sample carries 150,000 or so clones, approximately 86% recorded once. CDR3 length: 14 amino acids. The V gene lost 7 bases and the J gene lost 9 bases, with 20 bases spanning the gap. This sequence joins TRBV5-3 and TRBJ1-5; TRBD1 might be the D (5 bases). TRBV5-3 is marked as an open reading frame, function uncertain. The receptor's source is a man aged 60 to 75 who had recovered from COVID-19. Source material: peripheral blood. CDR3 sequence: CARPAGHTARPQHF. The CDR3 nucleotides read TGTGCCAGACCTGCGGGGCACACCGCCCGGCCCCAGCATTTT.